The 2 T cell receptor beta chains presented below share a single source sample, sequenced in a study of blood T cell repertoires in COVID-19. Here immunoSEQ multiplex PCR was the method, and the copy in TCRdb shows in-frame clones only, minus some. The data hold roughly 350,000 clones, with roughly 90% observed a single time. The sample was peripheral blood. The receptors were sampled from a woman in her sixties or seventies with COVID-19, enrolled during active disease.

The chain has TRBV30 and TRBJ1-4; 9 bases match TRBD1. Looked up from germline, CDR1 is GTSNPN and CDR2 is SVGIG (reference sequence). Losses at the gene ends were 5 bases for V and 6 bases for J; bases not matched to a gene: 4. The CDR3 contains 13 residues. CDR3: CAWGTGSDEKLFF. The DNA for the CDR3 is TGTGCCTGGGGGACAGGGTCGGATGAAAAACTGTTTTTT.

The chain couples TRBV7-2 to TRBJ1-1, with a weak D call TRBD1 (6 bases). Between the trimmed V and J ends, which lost 2 bases and 0 bases, there was a span of 13 bases. The CDR3 spans 16 residues. Germline loops: CDR1 SGHTA, CDR2 FQGNSA. The DNA of the CDR3 is TGTGCCAGCAGCTTACGATCCGGGACAATGAACACTGAAGCTTTCTTT. This encodes CASSLRSGTMNTEAFF.